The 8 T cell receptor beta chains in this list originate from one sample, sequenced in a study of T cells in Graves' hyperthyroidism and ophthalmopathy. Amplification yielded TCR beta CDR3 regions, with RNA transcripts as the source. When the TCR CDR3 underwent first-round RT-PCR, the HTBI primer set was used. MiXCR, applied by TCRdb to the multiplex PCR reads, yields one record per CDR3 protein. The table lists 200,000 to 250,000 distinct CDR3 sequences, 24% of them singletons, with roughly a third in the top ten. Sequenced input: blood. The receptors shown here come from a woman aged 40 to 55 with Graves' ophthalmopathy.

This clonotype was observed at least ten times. The CDR3 here is CASSSSGSTLTGELFF. DNA of the CDR3: TGTGCCAGCAGTTCTAGCGGATCTACCCTCACCGGGGAGCTGTTTTTT. V and J are TRBV6-5 and TRBJ2-2; 7 bases are a match to TRBD2. The V and J ends lost 4 bases and 4 bases, in that order; junction bases with no gene match: 9. Germline lookup yields CDR1 MNHEY and CDR2 SVGAGI. This CDR3 is built from 16 residues.

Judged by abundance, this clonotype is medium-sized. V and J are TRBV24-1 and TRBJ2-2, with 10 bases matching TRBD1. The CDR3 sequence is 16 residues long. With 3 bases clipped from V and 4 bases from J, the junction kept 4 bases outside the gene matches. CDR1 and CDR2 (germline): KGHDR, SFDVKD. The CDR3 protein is CATSDPGQGTTGELFF. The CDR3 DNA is TGTGCCACCAGTGATCCGGGACAGGGGACCACCGGGGAGCTGTTTTTT.

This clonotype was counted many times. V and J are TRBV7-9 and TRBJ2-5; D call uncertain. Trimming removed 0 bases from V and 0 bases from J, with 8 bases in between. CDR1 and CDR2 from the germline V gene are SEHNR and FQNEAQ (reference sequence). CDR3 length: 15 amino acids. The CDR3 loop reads CASSLAGSNQETQYF. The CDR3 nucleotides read TGTGCCAGCAGCTTAGCCGGGTCAAACCAAGAGACCCAGTACTTC.

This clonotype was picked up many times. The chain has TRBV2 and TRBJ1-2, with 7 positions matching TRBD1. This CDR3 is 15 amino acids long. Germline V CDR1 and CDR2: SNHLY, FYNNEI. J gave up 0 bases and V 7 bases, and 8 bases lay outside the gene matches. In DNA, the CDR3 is TGTGCCAGCAAAGGGGACAGATCAACTAACTATGGCTACACCTTC. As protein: CASKGDRSTNYGYTF.

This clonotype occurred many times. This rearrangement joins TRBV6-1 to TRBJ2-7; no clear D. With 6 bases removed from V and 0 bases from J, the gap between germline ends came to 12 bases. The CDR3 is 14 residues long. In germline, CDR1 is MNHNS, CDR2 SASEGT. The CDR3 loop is CASSPDGDSYEQYF. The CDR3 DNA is TGTGCCAGCAGCCCCGACGGTGACTCCTACGAGCAGTACTTC.

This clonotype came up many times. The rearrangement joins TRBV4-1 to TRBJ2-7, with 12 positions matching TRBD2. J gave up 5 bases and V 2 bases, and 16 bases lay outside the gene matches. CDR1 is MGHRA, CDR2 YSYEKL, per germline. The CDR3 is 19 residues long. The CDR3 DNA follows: TGCGCCAGCAGCCAATTTAGGACGTCTACTAGCGGGAGGTTTGACGAGCAGTACTTC. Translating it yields CASSQFRTSTSGRFDEQYF.

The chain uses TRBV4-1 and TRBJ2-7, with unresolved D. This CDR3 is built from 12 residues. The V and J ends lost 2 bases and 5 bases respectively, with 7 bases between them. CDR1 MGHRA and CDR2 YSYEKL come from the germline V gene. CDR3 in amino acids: CASSQHSNEQYF. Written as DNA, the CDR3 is TGCGCCAGCAGCCAACACAGTAACGAGCAGTACTTC.

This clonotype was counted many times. CDR3 nucleotides: TGTGCCAGCAGCCCCCAGGGGGAGGCCGGGGAGCTGTTTTTT. Translation: CASSPQGEAGELFF. The J gene is TRBJ2-2, the V gene TRBV12-3 or TRBV12-4; possible D gene TRBD1, 7 bases. The CDR3 has 14 residues. The V end lost 6 bases, the J end lost 6 bases, and 14 bases lay between the germline ends.